This T cell receptor beta chain was recorded in a study of blood T cell repertoires in COVID-19. The protocol was immunoSEQ multiplex PCR, while the TCRdb copy is restricted to in-frame clones and leaves out a portion. Of roughly 100,000 clones listed, roughly four fifths are singletons. There are a few counts of this clone. The germline CDR1 and CDR2 sequences are SGHNT and YYREEE (reference sequence). The CDR3 covers 13 residues. The V gene lost 0 bases and the J gene lost 7 bases, with 7 bases spanning the gap. The chain employs TRBV5-4 and TRBJ1-4, with D tentatively TRBD1 (5 bases). The source material was peripheral blood. This sequence originates from a woman in her sixties or seventies with acute or convalescent COVID-19. The CDR3 region is CASSLDRSEKLFF. The DNA of the CDR3 is TGTGCCAGCAGCTTGGACAGGAGTGAAAAACTGTTTTTT.